The 7 T cell receptor beta chains in this list originate from one sample, sequenced in a study of cytomegalovirus exposure and HLA in healthy donors. Amplification used 60 Vbeta primers and 13 Jbeta primers. Using immunoSEQ multiplex PCR, the repertoire was profiled, and TCRdb retains in-frame clones only, with some absent. The table shows 170,000 or so clones, with just under 85% occurring only once. The specimen sequenced was PBMCs. The receptors originated from a girl between 10 and 17 years old in good health and CMV-seropositive.

CDR3 amino acids: CASSLASYNSPLHF. Written as DNA, the CDR3 is TGTGCCAGTAGTCTGGCCAGCTATAATTCACCCCTCCACTTT. V gene TRBV19 combines with J gene TRBJ1-6; D gene ambiguous. V was trimmed by 5 bases and J by 3 bases, leaving 8 bases between them. Germline CDR1 LNHDA, CDR2 SQIVND (reference sequence). The CDR3 runs to 14 residues.

This clone was seen just once. J is TRBJ2-7 and V is TRBV7-8; D may be TRBD1 (5 bases). CDR1 is SGHVS and CDR2 is FQNEAQ in the germline V gene. The V gene lost 1 base and the J gene lost 1 base, with 14 bases spanning the gap. The CDR3 is 16 amino acids. DNA for the CDR3: TGTGCCAGCAGCTTAGTGGCCCGGACATATTCCTACGAGCAGTACTTC. Translating gives CASSLVARTYSYEQYF.

V usage is TRBV2 and J usage is TRBJ2-2; 14 positions match TRBD2. The CDR3 totals 21 residues. Germline V gives CDR1 SNHLY, CDR2 FYNNEI. J lost 0 bases, V lost 4 bases, and 13 bases had no gene match. In DNA, the CDR3 is TGTGCCAGCAGTGGAGTAGGGACTAGCGGGGGTAGGCCCGCGAACACCGGGGAGCTGTTTTTT. Its protein product is CASSGVGTSGGRPANTGELFF.

The chain couples TRBV11-3 to TRBJ1-1; D perhaps matches TRBD1 (5 bases). This CDR3 is built from 13 residues. Trimming left V 5 bases short and J 4 bases short, with 11 bases between. CDR1 is SGHNT, CDR2 YENEEA, per germline. The CDR3 nucleotides read TGTGCCAGCAGCCTACAGGTACGCACTGAAGCTTTCTTT. Translated: CASSLQVRTEAFF. The whole variable domain, remainder taken from reference TRBV11-3 and TRBJ1-1, is EAGVVQSPRYKIIEKKQPVAFWCNPISGHNTLYWYLQNLGQGPELLIRYENEEAVDDSQLPKDRFSAERLKGVDSTLKIQPAELGDSAVYLCASSLQVRTEAFFGQGTRLTVV.

The J gene is TRBJ2-3, the V gene TRBV9, with 14 bases identical to TRBD2. This CDR3 contains 16 residues. CDR1 and CDR2 (germline): SGDLS, YYNGEE. V gave up 3 bases and J gave up 7 bases; unmatched junction bases: 7. The CDR3 sequence: CASSARLAGGPNTQYF. The CDR3 DNA reads as TGTGCCAGCAGCGCTAGACTAGCGGGGGGGCCTAATACGCAGTATTTT.

This clone showed up just a few times. The chain uses TRBV29-1 and TRBJ2-3, with 8 bases lining up with TRBD2. V shed 2 bases, J shed 4 bases, and the junction held 5 bases outside the gene matches. CDR1 and CDR2 from the germline V gene are SQVTM and ANQGSEA. CDR3 size: 14 residues. CDR3 protein: CSVERGGPPDTQYF. The CDR3 DNA reads TGCAGCGTTGAACGGGGGGGCCCCCCAGATACGCAGTATTTT.

The chain links TRBV5-4 to TRBJ2-7; TRBD2 is a possible D gene (6 bases). The CDR3 totals 15 residues. Trimming took off 5 bases at V and 5 bases at J, with 20 bases between the two ends. In germline, CDR1 is SGHNT, CDR2 YYREEE (reference sequence). The CDR3 protein is CASSSRGGDEDEQYF. CDR3 DNA: TGTGCCAGCAGTAGCCGCGGCGGGGATGAAGACGAGCAGTACTTC.